This TCR beta chain was captured by sequencing in a study of T cells in localized non-small cell lung cancer. Study findings and constraints: Of the tissues analyzed, uninvolved adjacent lung showed maximal T cell clonality, greater than tumor. Because only a single region of the tumor was sequenced, heterogeneity remains possible. With higher T cell density in blood came longer overall survival.

Germline values: CDR1 WSHSY, CDR2 SAAADI. Trimming cost V 4 bases and J 4 bases, with 4 bases left between them. This CDR3 has 11 amino acids. Details on this clone: Its antigen is still unknown.

Method: immunoSEQ multiplex PCR; TCRdb's copy keeps in-frame clones and lacks some. The data contain roughly 28,000 clones, 80% to 85% of them singletons. The sequence derives from a woman aged 40-70 years with stage I lung adenocarcinoma. The source material was peripheral blood, sampled before any cancer treatment. V and J are TRBV10-2 and TRBJ2-5; D is unclear. The CDR3 nucleotides read TGCGCCAGCAGTGGAGGAGAGACCCAGTACTTC. Protein: CASSGGETQYF.